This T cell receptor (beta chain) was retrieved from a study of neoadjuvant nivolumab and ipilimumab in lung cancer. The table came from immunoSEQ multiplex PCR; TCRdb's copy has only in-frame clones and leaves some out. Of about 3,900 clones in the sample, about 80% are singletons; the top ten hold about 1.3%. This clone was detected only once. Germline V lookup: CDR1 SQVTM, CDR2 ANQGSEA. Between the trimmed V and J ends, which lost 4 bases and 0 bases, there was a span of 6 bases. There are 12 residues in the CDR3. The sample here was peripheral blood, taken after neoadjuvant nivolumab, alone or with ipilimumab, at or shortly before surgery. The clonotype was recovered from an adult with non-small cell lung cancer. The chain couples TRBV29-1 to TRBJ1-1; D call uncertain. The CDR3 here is CSVVKLNTEAFF. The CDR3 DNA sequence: TGCAGCGTTGTCAAGTTGAACACTGAAGCTTTCTTT. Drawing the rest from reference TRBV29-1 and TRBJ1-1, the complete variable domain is SAVISQKPSRDICQRGTSLTIQCQVDSQVTMMFWYRQQPGQSLTLIATANQGSEATYESGFVIDKFPISRPNLTFSTLTVSNMSPEDSSIYLCSVVKLNTEAFFGQGTRLTVV.